This section outlines one TCR beta chain sequence together with its context. Antigen unknown. MiXCR, run by TCRdb on the 5' RACE reads, gives a single entry per CDR3 protein. The table records roughly 250,000 distinct CDR3 sequences, approximately 16% of them present only once. The CDR3 has 18 residues. Trimming took off 9 bases at V and 0 bases at J, with 26 bases between the two ends. Germline CDR1 reads LNHDA; CDR2 reads SQIVND (reference sequence). The data were taken from a study of T-cell memory formation after mild COVID-19. Study information: Clusters of TCRs were largely donor specific. Points from the study as a whole: Contracting CD4+ clones sat mainly in CM and EM; CD8+ in EMRA.

Sample: PBMCs or a T cell subset sorted from them (not recorded which). The V gene is TRBV19, the J gene TRBJ1-1; a possible D gene is TRBD1 (6 bases). This TCR was recovered from a man in his late teens or twenties who had mild COVID-19 (a few samples of this study predate the infection). Cell type and time point are not known. CDR3 region: CASSTRIGTTVLNTEAFF. CDR3 nucleotides: TGTGCCAGCTCGACGAGGATCGGGACAACCGTGTTGAACACTGAAGCTTTCTTT.